This T cell receptor (beta chain) was documented in a study of T cells after yellow fever vaccination. Study results and limitations: A limited proportion of clonotypes was detected within both the CD4 and CD8 compartments. Sorted repertoires could include abundant contaminating clonotypes from bulk cells.

Trimming cost V 5 bases and J 4 bases, with 11 bases left between them. Germline lookup yields CDR1 KGHSH and CDR2 LQKENI. The CDR3 spans 13 residues. TCRdb re-called the 5' RACE reads with MiXCR, one entry per CDR3 protein. Of under 100,000 distinct CDR3 sequences in the sample, 4.5% to 6% were seen once. This clonotype was counted many times. Antigen specificity is unknown. Source: CD8+ T cells sorted from PBMCs, taken 10 days after the yellow fever booster vaccination. The chain is built from TRBV18 and TRBJ2-5; D remains ambiguous. This clonotype was sampled from a man aged 18 to 30 who received the YFV17D yellow fever vaccine. The CDR3 DNA reads TGTGCCAGCTCAAAACTACCGAGAGAGACCCAGTACTTC. Translating gives CASSKLPRETQYF.